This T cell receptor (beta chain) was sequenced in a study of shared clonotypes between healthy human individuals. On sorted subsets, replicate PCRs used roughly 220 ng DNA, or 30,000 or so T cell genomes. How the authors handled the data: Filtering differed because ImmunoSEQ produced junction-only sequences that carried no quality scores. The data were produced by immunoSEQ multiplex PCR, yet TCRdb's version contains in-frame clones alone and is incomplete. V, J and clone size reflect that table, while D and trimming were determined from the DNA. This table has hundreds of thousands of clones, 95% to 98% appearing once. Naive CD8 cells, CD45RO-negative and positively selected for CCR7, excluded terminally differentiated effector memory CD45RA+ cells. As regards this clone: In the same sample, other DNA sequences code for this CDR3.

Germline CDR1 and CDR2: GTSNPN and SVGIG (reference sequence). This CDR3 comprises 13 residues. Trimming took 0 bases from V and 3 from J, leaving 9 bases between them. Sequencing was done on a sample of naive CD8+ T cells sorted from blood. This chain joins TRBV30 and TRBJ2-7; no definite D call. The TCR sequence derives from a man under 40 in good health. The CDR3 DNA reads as TGTGCCTGGAGTGTGGGCACTGACTACGAGCAGTACTTC. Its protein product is CAWSVGTDYEQYF.